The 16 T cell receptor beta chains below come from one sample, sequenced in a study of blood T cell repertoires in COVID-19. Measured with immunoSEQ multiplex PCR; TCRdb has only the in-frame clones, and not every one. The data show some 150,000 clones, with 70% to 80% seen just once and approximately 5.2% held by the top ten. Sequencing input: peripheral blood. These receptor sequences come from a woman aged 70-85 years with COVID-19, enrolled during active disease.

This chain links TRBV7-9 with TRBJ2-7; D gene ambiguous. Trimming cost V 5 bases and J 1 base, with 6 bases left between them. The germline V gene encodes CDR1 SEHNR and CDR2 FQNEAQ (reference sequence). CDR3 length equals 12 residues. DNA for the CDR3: TGTGCCAGCAGCCACAGTTCCTACGAGCAGTACTTC. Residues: CASSHSSYEQYF.

CDR3 region: CASSVVRVGTEAFF. The CDR3 region has the DNA TGTGCCAGCAGCGTAGTGCGGGTCGGCACTGAAGCTTTCTTT. The rearrangement links TRBV9 to TRBJ1-1; D is uncertain. There are 14 residues in the CDR3. The V and J ends lost 0 bases and 4 bases respectively, with 10 bases between them. Germline V gives CDR1 SGDLS, CDR2 YYNGEE.

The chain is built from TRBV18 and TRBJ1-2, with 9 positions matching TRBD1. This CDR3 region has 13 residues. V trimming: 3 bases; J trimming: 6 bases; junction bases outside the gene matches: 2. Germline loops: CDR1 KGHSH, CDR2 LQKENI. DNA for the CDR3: TGTGCCAGCTCACCGAGGACAGGGGATGGCTACACCTTC. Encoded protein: CASSPRTGDGYTF. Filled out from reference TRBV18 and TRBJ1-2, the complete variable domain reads NAGVMQNPRHLVRRRGQEARLRCSPMKGHSHVYWYRQLPEEGLKFMVYLQKENIIDESGMPKERFSAEFPKEGPSILRIQQVVRGDSAAYFCASSPRTGDGYTFGSGTRLTVV.

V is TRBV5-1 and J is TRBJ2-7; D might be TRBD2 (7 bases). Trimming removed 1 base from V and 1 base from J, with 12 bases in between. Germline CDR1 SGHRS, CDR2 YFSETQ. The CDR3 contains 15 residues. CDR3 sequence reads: CASSLSEGGSYEQYF. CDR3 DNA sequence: TGCGCCAGCAGCTTGAGTGAGGGGGGGTCCTACGAGCAGTACTTC.

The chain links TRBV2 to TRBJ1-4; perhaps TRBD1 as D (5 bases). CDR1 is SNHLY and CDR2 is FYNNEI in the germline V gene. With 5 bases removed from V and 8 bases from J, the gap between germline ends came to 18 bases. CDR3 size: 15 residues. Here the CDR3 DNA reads TGTGCCAGCAGTAAGGACACGGTATTAGGAGAAAAACTGTTTTTT. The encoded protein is CASSKDTVLGEKLFF.

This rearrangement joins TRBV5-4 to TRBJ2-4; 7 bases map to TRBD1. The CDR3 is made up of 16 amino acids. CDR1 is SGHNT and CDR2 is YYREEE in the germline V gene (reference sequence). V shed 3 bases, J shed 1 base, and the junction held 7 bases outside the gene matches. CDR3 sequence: CASSSGTGEAKNIQYF. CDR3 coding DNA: TGTGCCAGCAGCTCGGGAACAGGGGAGGCCAAAAACATTCAGTACTTC.

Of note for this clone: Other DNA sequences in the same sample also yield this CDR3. The CDR3 loop reads CASSYPSNQPQHF. The CDR3 DNA reads as TGTGCCAGCAGTTACCCGAGCAATCAGCCCCAGCATTTT. The chain joins TRBV6-2 or TRBV6-3 to TRBJ1-5, with D unclear. The germline V gene has CDR1 MNHEY and CDR2 SVGEGT. The V end lost 2 bases, the J end lost 1 base, and 3 bases lay between the germline ends. The CDR3 runs to 13 residues.

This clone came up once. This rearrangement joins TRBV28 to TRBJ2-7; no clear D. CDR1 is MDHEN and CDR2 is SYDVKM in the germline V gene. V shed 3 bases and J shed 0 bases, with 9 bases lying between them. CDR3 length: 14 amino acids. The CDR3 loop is CASSFTTYSYEQYF. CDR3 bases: TGTGCCAGCAGTTTCACGACTTACTCCTACGAGCAGTACTTC.

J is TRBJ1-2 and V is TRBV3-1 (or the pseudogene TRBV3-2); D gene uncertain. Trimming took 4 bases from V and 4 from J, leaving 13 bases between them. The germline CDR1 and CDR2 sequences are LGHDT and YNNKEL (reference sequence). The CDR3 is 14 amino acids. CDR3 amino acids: CASSLTGSFYGYTF. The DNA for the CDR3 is TGTGCCAGCAGCCTGACCGGGTCCTTCTATGGCTACACCTTC.

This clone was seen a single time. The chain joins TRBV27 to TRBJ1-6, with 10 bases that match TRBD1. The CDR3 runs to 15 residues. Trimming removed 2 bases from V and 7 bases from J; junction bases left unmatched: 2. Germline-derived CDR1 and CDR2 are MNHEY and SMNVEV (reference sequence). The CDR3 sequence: CASSLTDRGNSPLHF. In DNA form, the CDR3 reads TGTGCCAGCAGTTTAACGGACAGGGGGAATTCACCCCTCCACTTT.

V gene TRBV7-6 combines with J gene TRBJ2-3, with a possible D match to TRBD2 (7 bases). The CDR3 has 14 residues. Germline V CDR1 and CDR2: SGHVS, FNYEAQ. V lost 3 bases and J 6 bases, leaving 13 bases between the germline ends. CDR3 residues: CASSLGGAYDTQYF. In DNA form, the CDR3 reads TGTGCCAGCAGCTTGGGGGGGGCATACGATACGCAGTATTTT.

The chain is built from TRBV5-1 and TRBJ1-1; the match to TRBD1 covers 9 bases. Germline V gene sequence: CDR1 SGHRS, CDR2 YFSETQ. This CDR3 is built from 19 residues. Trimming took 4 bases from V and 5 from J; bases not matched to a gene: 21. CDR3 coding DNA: TGCGCCAGCAGCCACGGAACCGGGACAGGGAGAAGGGCAGGTACTGAAGCTTTCTTT. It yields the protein CASSHGTGTGRRAGTEAFF.

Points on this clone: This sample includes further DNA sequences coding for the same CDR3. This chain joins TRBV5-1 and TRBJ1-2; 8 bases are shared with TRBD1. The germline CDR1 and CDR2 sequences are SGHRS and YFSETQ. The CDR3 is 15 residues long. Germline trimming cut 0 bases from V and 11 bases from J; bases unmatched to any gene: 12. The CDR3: CASSLASDRGEGYTF. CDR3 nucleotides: TGCGCCAGCAGCTTGGCGTCTGACAGGGGAGAAGGTTACACCTTC. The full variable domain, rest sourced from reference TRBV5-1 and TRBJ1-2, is KAGVTQTPRYLIKTRGQQVTLSCSPISGHRSVSWYQQTPGQGLQFLFEYFSETQRNKGNFPGRFSGRQFSNSRSEMNVSTLELGDSALYLCASSLASDRGEGYTFGSGTRLTVV.

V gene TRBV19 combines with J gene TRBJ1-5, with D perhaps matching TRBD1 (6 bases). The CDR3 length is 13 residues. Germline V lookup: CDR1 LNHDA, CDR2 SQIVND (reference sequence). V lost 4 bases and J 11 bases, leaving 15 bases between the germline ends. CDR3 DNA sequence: TGTGCCAGTAGTACAACACAGGGTAGTTCCCAGCATTTT. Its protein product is CASSTTQGSSQHF.

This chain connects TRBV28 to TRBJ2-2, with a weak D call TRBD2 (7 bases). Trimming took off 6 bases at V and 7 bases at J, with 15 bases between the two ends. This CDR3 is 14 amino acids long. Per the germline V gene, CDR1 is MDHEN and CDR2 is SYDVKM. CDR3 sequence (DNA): TGTGCCAGCAGCCGCAACAGGGAGGGCGGGGAGCTGTTTTTT. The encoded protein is CASSRNREGGELFF.

CDR3 in DNA: TGTGCCAGCAGTACGGACAGGGCTGAAAAACTGTTTTTT. Translated: CASSTDRAEKLFF. J is TRBJ1-4 and V is TRBV28; the match to TRBD1 covers 8 bases. The germline V gene encodes CDR1 MDHEN and CDR2 SYDVKM. V lost 5 bases and J lost 7; bases outside the gene matches: 3. The CDR3 runs to 13 residues.